This T cell receptor beta chain was sequenced in a study of Graves' ophthalmopathy and Graves' hyperthyroidism. Study-level findings and limits: Blood also contained most of the expanded thyroid clonotypes above 0.001 frequency.

Germline V gene lookup returns CDR1 LNHNV and CDR2 YYDKDF (reference sequence). The CDR3 runs to 15 residues. V was cut by 3 bases and J by 5 bases, with 16 bases left in between. Presentation of ophthalmopathy in the donors involved moderate-to-severe activity, CAS ≥3, NOSPECS ≥4 and a duration under 3 months. RNA transcripts yielded amplified TCR beta CDR3 regions. The first-round RT-PCR employed HTBI primers together with the Qiagen OneStep RT-PCR kit. A multiplex PCR was then performed as the second round. TCRdb ran MiXCR on the multiplex PCR reads and lists one entry per CDR3 protein. The sample contains about 480,000 distinct CDR3 sequences, around 15% of which appear only once. This clonotype was picked up many times. The target antigen is unknown.

The source is a woman aged 25-40 years with Graves' ophthalmopathy. The chain employs TRBV15 and TRBJ2-5; the D is unclear. Sequenced input: blood. CDR3 coding DNA: TGTGCCACCAGCAGGAACTCCCCCGTGGGGGAGACCCAGTACTTC. It encodes CATSRNSPVGETQYF.